This entry lists 16 T cell receptor beta chains sequenced from one sample in a study of technical replicates of blood from a handful of donors. Assay used: immunoSEQ multiplex PCR; TCRdb lists only in-frame clones, some missing. The table records 55,000 to 65,000 clones, 75% to 90% of them present only once. The sequencing sample was made of PBMCs. Receptor source: a human donor in good health. Some clones in this sample may be carry-over from other donors' samples.

V is TRBV12-5 and J is TRBJ1-5; D remains unclear. Germline V lookup: CDR1 LGHNT, CDR2 FRNRAP. Trimming took 2 bases from V and 4 from J, leaving 15 bases between them. The CDR3 spans 16 residues. The CDR3 DNA sequence: TGTGCTAGTGGTTTGATGGTCCTAGGCAGAAATCAGCCCCAGCATTTT. It codes for CASGLMVLGRNQPQHF.

This clone occurred once. The genes are TRBV6-6 and TRBJ2-2; D remains ambiguous. This CDR3 spans 14 amino acids. From germline, CDR1 is MNHNY and CDR2 SVGAGI (reference sequence). The V end lost 6 bases, the J end lost 6 bases, and 14 bases lay between the germline ends. The CDR3 nucleotides read TGTGCCAGCAGCACACTACAAGCCTCCGGGGAGCTGTTTTTT. The encoded protein is CASSTLQASGELFF.

This chain connects TRBV6-5 to TRBJ2-7; weak D call: TRBD1 (6 bases). The CDR3 extends over 15 amino acids. Germline V gene lookup returns CDR1 MNHEY and CDR2 SVGAGI. V was trimmed by 6 bases and J by 0 bases, leaving 15 bases between them. The CDR3 loop is CASSLQGPSSYEQYF. CDR3 nucleotides: TGTGCCAGCAGCTTGCAGGGGCCCTCCTCCTACGAGCAGTACTTC.

This sequence joins TRBV19 and TRBJ1-5; TRBD1 might be the D (5 bases). Deletions cut 3 bases from V and 2 bases from J, with 11 bases between. The CDR3 totals 15 residues. Germline V gene lookup returns CDR1 LNHDA and CDR2 SQIVND (reference sequence). Written as DNA, the CDR3 is TGTGCCAGTAGTATTGGGGGGGGAGGCAATCAGCCCCAGCATTTT. It yields the protein CASSIGGGGNQPQHF.

This chain links TRBV19 with TRBJ1-2; 7 bases are a match to TRBD1. This CDR3 region has 15 residues. V trimming: 9 bases; J trimming: 4 bases; junction bases outside the gene matches: 14. Per the germline V gene, CDR1 is LNHDA and CDR2 is SQIVND (reference sequence). The CDR3 nucleotides read TGTGCCAGCATTCCCGGGACAGCCGAAGCCTATGGCTACACCTTC. This encodes CASIPGTAEAYGYTF. Drawing the rest from reference TRBV19 and TRBJ1-2, the complete variable domain is DGGITQSPKYLFRKEGQNVTLSCEQNLNHDAMYWYRQDPGQGLRLIYYSQIVNDFQKGDIAEGYSVSREKKESFPLTVTSAQKNPTAFYLCASIPGTAEAYGYTFGSGTRLTVV.

The V gene is TRBV5-1, the J gene TRBJ2-7; 8 bases map to TRBD1. V shed 4 bases, J shed 3 bases, and the junction held 9 bases outside the gene matches. The CDR3 is 15 residues long. Germline loops: CDR1 SGHRS, CDR2 YFSETQ. In nucleotides, the CDR3 is TGCGCCAGCAGCCCCGGGACAGGTGGTTTCTACGAGCAGTACTTC. Translation: CASSPGTGGFYEQYF.

V usage is TRBV30 and J usage is TRBJ1-3; D remains ambiguous. V was pared by 8 bases and J by 0 bases, with 17 bases between. Germline CDR1 and CDR2: GTSNPN and SVGIG (reference sequence). The CDR3 length is 15 residues. CDR3 DNA sequence: TGTGCCGCTTCGAGGGAAACCTACTCTGGAAACACCATATATTTT. This gives the protein CAASRETYSGNTIYF.

The genes are TRBV18 and TRBJ1-6; 8 bases are shared with TRBD1. CDR1 and CDR2 from the germline V gene are KGHSH and LQKENI. CDR3 length: 15 amino acids. Trimming took 5 bases from V and 7 from J; bases not matched to a gene: 7. CDR3 sequence reads: CASSGQGRGNSPLHF. CDR3 DNA: TGTGCCAGCTCAGGACAGGGTAGGGGGAATTCACCCCTCCACTTT.

The chain couples TRBV4-1 to TRBJ2-3; TRBD2 agrees at 9 bases. The germline V gene encodes CDR1 MGHRA and CDR2 YSYEKL. The CDR3 is made up of 15 amino acids. The trim removed 3 bases at V and 3 bases at J, leaving 4 bases unmatched. CDR3 DNA: TGCGCCAGCAGCCACCTAGCGGGAACAACAGATACGCAGTATTTT. Its protein is CASSHLAGTTDTQYF.

The gene calls are TRBV4-3 and TRBJ1-5; 7 bases fit TRBD1. CDR1 LGHNA and CDR2 YSLEER come from the germline V gene. V shed 0 bases, J shed 2 bases, and the junction held 4 bases outside the gene matches. The CDR3 spans 16 residues. The CDR3 DNA reads TGCGCCAGCAGCCAAGAAGGGGGCGCGGGCAATCAGCCCCAGCATTTT. Translated: CASSQEGGAGNQPQHF.

The V and J genes are TRBV4-3 and TRBJ2-1, with 12 bases identical to TRBD2. Trimming took 0 bases from V and 7 from J; bases not matched to a gene: 4. Germline-derived CDR1 and CDR2 are LGHNA and YSLEER. The CDR3 totals 16 residues. The CDR3 protein is CASSQDRLAGDNEQFF. The DNA for the CDR3 is TGCGCCAGCAGCCAAGATAGACTAGCGGGAGATAATGAGCAGTTCTTC.

The chain is built from TRBV15 and TRBJ1-2; D is unclear. Trimming removed 5 bases from V and 6 bases from J, with 10 bases in between. This CDR3 has 12 amino acids. Germline V lookup: CDR1 LNHNV, CDR2 YYDKDF (reference sequence). This CDR3 reads CATSLRGNGYTF. As DNA, the CDR3 is TGTGCCACCAGCCTAAGAGGGAATGGCTACACCTTC.

The V gene is TRBV5-4, the J gene TRBJ2-1, with 9 bases that match TRBD2. V lost 3 bases to trimming and J lost 3 bases; unmatched junction nucleotides: 4. Germline-derived CDR1 and CDR2 are SGHNT and YYREEE (reference sequence). This CDR3 has 15 residues. The CDR3 sequence: CASSSTSGYYNEQFF. The CDR3 region has the DNA TGTGCCAGCAGCTCGACTAGCGGATACTACAATGAGCAGTTCTTC.

The V call is TRBV6-5, the J call TRBJ1-1; possibly TRBD1 for D (6 bases). Trimming took 2 bases from V and 3 from J, leaving 13 bases between them. CDR1 is MNHEY, CDR2 SVGAGI, per germline. The CDR3 runs 15 residues. CDR3 sequence: CASSYGATGDTEAFF. CDR3 nucleotide sequence: TGTGCCAGCAGTTACGGGGCGACAGGCGACACTGAAGCTTTCTTT.

The rearrangement uses TRBV5-1 and TRBJ2-7, with TRBD1 matching 9 bases. The CDR3 is made up of 14 amino acids. V was clipped by 4 bases and J by 4 bases; unmatched bases: 6. CDR1 and CDR2 from the germline V gene are SGHRS and YFSETQ. The CDR3 region has the DNA TGCGCCAGCAGCCTTACAGGGGGCTGGTACGAGCAGTACTTC. It codes for CASSLTGGWYEQYF.

The chain combines TRBV6-6 with TRBJ2-1; perhaps TRBD2 as D (6 bases). This CDR3 comprises 16 residues. V shed 0 bases and J shed 10 bases, with 19 bases lying between them. The germline V gene encodes CDR1 MNHNY and CDR2 SVGAGI (reference sequence). CDR3 region: CASSYSLAGPAQEQFF. In DNA form, the CDR3 reads TGTGCCAGCAGTTACTCCTTGGCGGGGCCGGCGCAGGAGCAGTTCTTC.